This T cell receptor beta chain was identified in a study of tumor and adjacent non-tumor tissue in lung cancer. About the study: Stage I to III disease affected ten to eleven men and roughly 5 women aged about 30 to 85. Each sample yielded 3.5 million to 4.5 million productive TCRbeta reads on average.

No cell sorting was done before RNA was extracted from the tissue. This non-tumor lung sample came from over 3 cm beyond the tumor edge. General study results and limits: Shorter survival was associated with higher TCR diversity in tumors. Normal lung showed higher cumulative top 100 clone frequency than tumor.

Details on this clonotype: Its specificity is unknown. Because it lacks the conserved phenylalanine or tryptophan at the end, this CDR3 is likely a read error.

The library came from three nested PCR rounds adapted from ARM-PCR protocols. TCRdb processed the multiplex PCR reads anew with MiXCR; each CDR3 protein has one entry. Of under 80,000 distinct CDR3 sequences in the sample, approximately 73% were seen once. The CDR3 is 16 amino acids. The V gene's germline CDR1 is MNHEY and CDR2 SVGAGI. The specimen was distant non-tumor lung tissue. This chain joins TRBV6-5 and TRBJ2-1, with TRBD1 matching over 8 bases. This clonotype originated in a man aged 60-69 years with non-small cell lung cancer. The CDR3 loop is CASRPDRGPPYNKQFY. In DNA, the CDR3 is TGTGCCAGCAGGCCAGACAGGGGACCCCCCTACAATAAGCAGTTCTAC.